This section outlines one TCR beta chain sequence together with its context. Antigen specificity is unknown. This sample was taken from a study of lymphopenia after photon versus proton radiotherapy. Whole-study results and caveats: Post-nadir diversity loss with photons came from oligoclonal expansion, particularly CD8+ Temra cells. Under photons, naive T cells and diversity fell while effector/memory populations rose.

The V and J ends lost 10 bases and 5 bases, in that order; junction bases with no gene match: 13. This CDR3 comprises 15 residues. The V gene's germline CDR1 is MNHEY and CDR2 SMNVEV (reference sequence). TCRdb keeps only in-frame clones here, not all; method: immunoSEQ multiplex PCR. The data show some 30,000 clones, roughly nine tenths seen once. The sequencing here drew on peripheral blood, taken from a patient treated with proton-based radiotherapy. The clonotype was recovered from a woman between 70 and 85 years old with pancreatic cancer. Some clones in this sample may be carry-over from other donors' samples. V gene TRBV27 combines with J gene TRBJ1-4; 7 bases fit TRBD1. CDR3 residues: CATCPRGPPNEKLFF. The CDR3 bases are TGTGCCACCTGCCCAAGGGGGCCCCCGAATGAAAAACTGTTTTTT.